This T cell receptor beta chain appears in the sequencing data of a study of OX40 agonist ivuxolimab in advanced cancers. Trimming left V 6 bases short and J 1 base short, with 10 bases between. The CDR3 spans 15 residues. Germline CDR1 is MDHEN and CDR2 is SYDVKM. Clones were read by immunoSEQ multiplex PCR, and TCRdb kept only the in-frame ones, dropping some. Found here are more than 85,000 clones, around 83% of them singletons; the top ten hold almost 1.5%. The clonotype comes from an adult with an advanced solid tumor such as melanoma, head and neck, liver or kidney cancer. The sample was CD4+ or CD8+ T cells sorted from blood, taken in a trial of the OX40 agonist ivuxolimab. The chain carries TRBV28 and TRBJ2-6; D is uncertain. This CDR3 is CASRERSSGANVLTF. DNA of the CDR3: TGTGCCAGCAGGGAGAGGAGTTCTGGGGCCAACGTCCTGACTTTC.